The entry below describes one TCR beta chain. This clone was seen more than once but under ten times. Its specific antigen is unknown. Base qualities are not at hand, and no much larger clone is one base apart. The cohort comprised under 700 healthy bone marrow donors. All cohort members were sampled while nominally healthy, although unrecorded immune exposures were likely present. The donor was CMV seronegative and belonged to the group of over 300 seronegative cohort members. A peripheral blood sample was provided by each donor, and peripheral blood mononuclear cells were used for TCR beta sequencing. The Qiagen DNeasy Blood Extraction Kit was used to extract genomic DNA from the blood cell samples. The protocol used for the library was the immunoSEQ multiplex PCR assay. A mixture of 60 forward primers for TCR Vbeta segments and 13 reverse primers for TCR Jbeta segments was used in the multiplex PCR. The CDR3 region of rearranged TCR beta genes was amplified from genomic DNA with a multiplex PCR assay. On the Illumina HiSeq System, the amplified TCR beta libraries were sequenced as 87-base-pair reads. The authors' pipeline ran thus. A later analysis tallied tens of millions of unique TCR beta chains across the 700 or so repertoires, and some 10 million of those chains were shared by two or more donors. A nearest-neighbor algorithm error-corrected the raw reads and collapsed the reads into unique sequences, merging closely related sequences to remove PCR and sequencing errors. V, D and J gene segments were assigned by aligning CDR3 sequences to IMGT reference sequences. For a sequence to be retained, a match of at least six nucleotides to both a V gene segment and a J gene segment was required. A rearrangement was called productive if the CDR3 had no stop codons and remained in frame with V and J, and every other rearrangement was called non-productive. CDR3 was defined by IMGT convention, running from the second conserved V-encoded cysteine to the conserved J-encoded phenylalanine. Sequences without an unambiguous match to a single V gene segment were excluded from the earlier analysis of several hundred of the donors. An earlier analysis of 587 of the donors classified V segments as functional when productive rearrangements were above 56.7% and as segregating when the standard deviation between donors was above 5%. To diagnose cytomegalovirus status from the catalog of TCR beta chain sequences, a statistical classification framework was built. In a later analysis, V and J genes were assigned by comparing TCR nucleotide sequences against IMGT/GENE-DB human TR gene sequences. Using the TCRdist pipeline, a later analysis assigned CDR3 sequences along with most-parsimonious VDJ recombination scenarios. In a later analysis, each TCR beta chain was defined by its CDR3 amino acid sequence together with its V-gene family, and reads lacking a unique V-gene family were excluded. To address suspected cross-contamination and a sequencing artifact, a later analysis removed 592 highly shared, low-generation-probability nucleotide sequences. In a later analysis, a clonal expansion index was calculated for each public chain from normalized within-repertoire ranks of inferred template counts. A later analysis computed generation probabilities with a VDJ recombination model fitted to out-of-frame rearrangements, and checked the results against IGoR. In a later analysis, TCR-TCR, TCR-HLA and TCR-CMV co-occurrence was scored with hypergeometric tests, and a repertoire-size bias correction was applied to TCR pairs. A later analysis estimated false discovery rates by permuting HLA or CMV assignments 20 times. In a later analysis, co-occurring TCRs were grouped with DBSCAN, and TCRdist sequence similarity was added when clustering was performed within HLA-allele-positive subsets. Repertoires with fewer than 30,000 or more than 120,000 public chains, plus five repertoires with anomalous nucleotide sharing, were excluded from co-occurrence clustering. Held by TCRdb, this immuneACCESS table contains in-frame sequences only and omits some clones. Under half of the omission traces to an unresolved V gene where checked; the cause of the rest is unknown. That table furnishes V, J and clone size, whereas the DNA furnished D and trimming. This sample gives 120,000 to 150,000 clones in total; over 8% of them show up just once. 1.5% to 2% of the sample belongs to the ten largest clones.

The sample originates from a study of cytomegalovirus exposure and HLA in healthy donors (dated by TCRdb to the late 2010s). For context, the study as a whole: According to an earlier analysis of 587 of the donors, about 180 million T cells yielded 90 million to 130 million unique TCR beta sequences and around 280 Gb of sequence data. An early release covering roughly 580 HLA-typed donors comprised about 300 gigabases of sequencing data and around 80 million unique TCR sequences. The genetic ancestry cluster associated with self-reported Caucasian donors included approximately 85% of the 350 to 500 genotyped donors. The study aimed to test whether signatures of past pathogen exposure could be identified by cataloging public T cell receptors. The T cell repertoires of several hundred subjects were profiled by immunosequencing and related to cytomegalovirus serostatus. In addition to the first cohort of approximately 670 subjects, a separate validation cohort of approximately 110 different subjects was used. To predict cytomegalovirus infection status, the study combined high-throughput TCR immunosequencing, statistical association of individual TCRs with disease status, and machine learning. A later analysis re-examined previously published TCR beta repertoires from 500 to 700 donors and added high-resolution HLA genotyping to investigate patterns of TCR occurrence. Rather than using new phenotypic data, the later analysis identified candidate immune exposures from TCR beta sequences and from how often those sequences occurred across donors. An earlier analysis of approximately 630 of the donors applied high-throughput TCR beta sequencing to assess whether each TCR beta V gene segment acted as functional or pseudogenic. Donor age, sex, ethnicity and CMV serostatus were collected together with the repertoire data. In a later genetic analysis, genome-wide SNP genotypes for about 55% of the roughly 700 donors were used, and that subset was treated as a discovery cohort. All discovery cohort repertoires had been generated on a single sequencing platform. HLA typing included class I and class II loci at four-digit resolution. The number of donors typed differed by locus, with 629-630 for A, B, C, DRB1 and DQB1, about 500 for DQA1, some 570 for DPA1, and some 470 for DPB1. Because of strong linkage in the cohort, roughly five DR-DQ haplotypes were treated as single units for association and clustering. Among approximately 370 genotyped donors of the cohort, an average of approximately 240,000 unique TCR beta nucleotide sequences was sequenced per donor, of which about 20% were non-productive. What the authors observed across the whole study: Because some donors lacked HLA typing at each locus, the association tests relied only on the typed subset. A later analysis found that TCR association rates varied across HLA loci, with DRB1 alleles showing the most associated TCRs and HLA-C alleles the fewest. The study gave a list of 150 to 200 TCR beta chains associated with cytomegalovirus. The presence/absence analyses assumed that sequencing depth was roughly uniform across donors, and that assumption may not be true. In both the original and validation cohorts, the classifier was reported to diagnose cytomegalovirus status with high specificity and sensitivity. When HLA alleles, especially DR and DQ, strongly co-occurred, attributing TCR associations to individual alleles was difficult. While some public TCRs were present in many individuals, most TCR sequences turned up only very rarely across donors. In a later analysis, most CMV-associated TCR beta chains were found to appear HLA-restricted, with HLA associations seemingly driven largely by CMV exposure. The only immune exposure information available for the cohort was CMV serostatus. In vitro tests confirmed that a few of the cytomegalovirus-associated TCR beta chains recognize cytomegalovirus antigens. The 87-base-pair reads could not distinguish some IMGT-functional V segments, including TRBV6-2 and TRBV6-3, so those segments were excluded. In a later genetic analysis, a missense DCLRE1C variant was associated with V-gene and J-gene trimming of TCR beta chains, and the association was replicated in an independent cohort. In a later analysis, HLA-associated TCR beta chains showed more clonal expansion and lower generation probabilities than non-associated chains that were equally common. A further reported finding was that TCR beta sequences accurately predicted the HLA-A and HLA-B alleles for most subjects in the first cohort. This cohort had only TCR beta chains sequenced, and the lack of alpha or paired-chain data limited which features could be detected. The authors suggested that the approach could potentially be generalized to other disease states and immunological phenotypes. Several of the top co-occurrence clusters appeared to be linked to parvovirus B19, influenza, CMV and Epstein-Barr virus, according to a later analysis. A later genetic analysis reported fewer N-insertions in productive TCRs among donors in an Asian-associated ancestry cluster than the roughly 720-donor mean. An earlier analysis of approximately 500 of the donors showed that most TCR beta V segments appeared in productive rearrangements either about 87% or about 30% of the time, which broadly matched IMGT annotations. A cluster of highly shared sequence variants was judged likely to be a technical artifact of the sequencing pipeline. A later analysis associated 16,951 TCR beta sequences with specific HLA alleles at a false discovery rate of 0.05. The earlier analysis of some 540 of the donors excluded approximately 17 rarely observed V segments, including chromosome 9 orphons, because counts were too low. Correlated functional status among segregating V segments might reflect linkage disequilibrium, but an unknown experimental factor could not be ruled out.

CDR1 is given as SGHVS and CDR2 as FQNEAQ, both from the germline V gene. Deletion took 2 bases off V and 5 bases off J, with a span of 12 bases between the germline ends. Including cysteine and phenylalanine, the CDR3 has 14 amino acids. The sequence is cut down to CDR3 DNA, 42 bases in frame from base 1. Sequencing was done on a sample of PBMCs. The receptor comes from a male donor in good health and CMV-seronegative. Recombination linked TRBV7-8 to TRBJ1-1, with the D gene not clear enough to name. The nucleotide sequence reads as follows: TGTGCCAGCAGCTTATTAGGGCGGGGAACTGAAGCTTTCTTT. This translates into CASSLLGRGTEAFF.